The next 10 T cell receptor beta chains were all read from a single sample in a study of cytomegalovirus exposure and HLA in healthy donors. Generated by immunoSEQ multiplex PCR, the TCRdb table keeps only in-frame clones and is missing some. The repertoire has roughly 260,000 clones, 85% to 90% of them found once; the top ten carry 2.6%. The source material was PBMCs. Receptors were obtained from a man between 18 and 35 years old in good health and CMV-seronegative.

The rearrangement links TRBV19 to TRBJ1-2; D call uncertain. CDR3 length: 14 residues. CDR1 and CDR2 from the germline V gene are LNHDA and SQIVND (reference sequence). The V end lost 5 bases, the J end lost 0 bases, and 10 bases lay between the germline ends. Here the CDR3 DNA reads TGTGCCAGTAGTCAACAGCCAGCTAACTATGGCTACACCTTC. It codes for CASSQQPANYGYTF.

The chain carries TRBV2 and TRBJ2-7; D is perhaps TRBD1 (6 bases). Trimming pared 4 bases from V and 3 bases from J, leaving 19 bases between. CDR1 SNHLY and CDR2 FYNNEI come from the germline V gene. The length of the CDR3 is 16 residues. The CDR3 DNA follows: TGTGCCAGCAGTGGTTTAGGGCAGGGGAAGATCTACGAGCAGTACTTC. The encoded protein is CASSGLGQGKIYEQYF.

This chain joins TRBV14 and TRBJ2-1; 7 nucleotides match TRBD2. The CDR3 is made up of 10 amino acids. Per the germline V gene, CDR1 is SGHDN and CDR2 is FVKESK. The J segment lost 12 bases and the V segment lost 9 bases, leaving 5 bases of the junction unmatched. The CDR3 DNA reads as TGTGCCAGTGGGGGGGTTCCGCAGTTCTTC. It translates to CASGGVPQFF.

The chain joins TRBV7-2 to TRBJ1-5; tentative D call: TRBD1 (6 bases). CDR3 size: 14 residues. Trimming cost V 4 bases and J 5 bases, with 12 bases left between them. Looked up from germline, CDR1 is SGHTA and CDR2 is FQGNSA. The CDR3 nucleotides are TGTGCCAGCAGCTCCGGACAGTTTCATCAGCCCCAGCATTTT. The encoded protein is CASSSGQFHQPQHF.

DNA for the CDR3: TGTGCCAGCAGACCCGACGGACAGGTCTATGGCTACACCTTC. Its protein product is CASRPDGQVYGYTF. The chain uses TRBV28 and TRBJ1-2, with TRBD1 matching 7 bases. Trimming cost V 6 bases and J 4 bases; bases outside gene matches: 8. Germline lookup yields CDR1 MDHEN and CDR2 SYDVKM. The CDR3 has 14 amino acids.

This clone was recorded only once. CDR3 loop: CASSETGVVEQYF. The CDR3 DNA reads TGTGCCAGCAGCGAAACAGGGGTTGTCGAGCAGTACTTC. The V gene is TRBV9, the J gene TRBJ2-7, with 7 bases lining up with TRBD1. This CDR3 has 13 amino acids. Germline V gene sequence: CDR1 SGDLS, CDR2 YYNGEE. After removal of 3 bases from V and 6 bases from J, the junction contained 6 bases not matched to a gene. The variable domain in full, completed from reference TRBV9 and TRBJ2-7, reads DSGVTQTPKHLITATGQRVTLRCSPRSGDLSVYWYQQSLDQGLQFLIQYYNGEERAKGNILERFSAQQFPDLHSELNLSSLELGDSALYFCASSETGVVEQYFGPGTRLTVT.

This chain uses TRBV27 with TRBJ2-6, with D perhaps matching TRBD2 (6 bases). Trimming stripped 7 bases from V and 2 bases from J, with 12 bases between. The CDR3 covers 15 residues. Germline CDR1 reads MNHEY; CDR2 reads SMNVEV (reference sequence). The CDR3 spells CASTLSGAGANVLTF. The CDR3 coding sequence is TGTGCCAGCACCCTTTCGGGGGCTGGGGCCAACGTCCTGACTTTC. The variable domain in full, completed from reference TRBV27 and TRBJ2-6, reads EAQVTQNPRYLITVTGKKLTVTCSQNMNHEYMSWYRQDPGLGLRQIYYSMNVEVTDKGDVPEGYKVSRKEKRNFPLILESPSPNQTSLYFCASTLSGAGANVLTFGAGSRLTVL.

The J gene is TRBJ2-2, the V gene TRBV4-3; 8 bases are a match to TRBD1. J gave up 5 bases and V 1 base, and 3 bases lay outside the gene matches. The CDR3 covers 15 residues. Germline CDR1 and CDR2: LGHNA and YSLEER. The CDR3 loop is CASSQGTGRTGELFF. The CDR3 bases are TGCGCCAGCAGCCAAGGGACAGGGAGGACCGGGGAGCTGTTTTTT.

The chain uses TRBV5-1 and TRBJ1-2; tentatively, D is TRBD1 (5 bases). The germline V and J ends were trimmed by 4 bases and 6 bases, with 16 bases remaining between them. The CDR3 has 14 amino acids. Germline V gene data show CDR1 as SGHRS and CDR2 as YFSETQ. The CDR3: CASSPLAGQHGYTF. CDR3 DNA sequence: TGCGCCAGCAGCCCTCTCGCAGGGCAACATGGCTACACCTTC.

V is TRBV10-3 and J is TRBJ2-3; 7 bases match TRBD2. Germline lookup yields CDR1 ENHRY and CDR2 SYGVKD. The CDR3 covers 17 residues. V gave up 9 bases and J gave up 4 bases; unmatched junction bases: 19. CDR3: CAMGPAGDPLRADTQYF. The CDR3 DNA follows: TGTGCCATGGGACCCGCGGGAGATCCCCTTCGGGCAGATACGCAGTATTTT.